The 9 T cell receptor beta chains listed next were all sequenced from one sample in a study of cytomegalovirus exposure and HLA in healthy donors. The PCR contained 60 Vbeta and 13 Jbeta primers. Using immunoSEQ multiplex PCR, the repertoire was profiled, and TCRdb retains in-frame clones only, with some absent. The repertoire holds 150,000 to 180,000 clones, with 65% to 80% as singletons. The sample taken for sequencing was PBMCs. These receptors all come from a woman aged 40 to 49 in good health and CMV-seronegative.

V gene TRBV27 combines with J gene TRBJ2-2, with 7 positions matching TRBD2. The CDR3 is made up of 13 amino acids. V lost 4 bases and J lost 4; bases outside the gene matches: 0. Germline V gene lookup returns CDR1 MNHEY and CDR2 SMNVEV (reference sequence). CDR3 protein: CASSWGGTGELFF. The CDR3 bases are TGTGCCAGCAGTTGGGGGGGCACCGGGGAGCTGTTTTTT.

This chain joins TRBV10-3 and TRBJ1-5; a possible D gene is TRBD1 (5 bases). In germline, CDR1 is ENHRY, CDR2 SYGVKD. Trimming removed 6 bases from V and 2 bases from J, with 14 bases in between. The CDR3 runs 15 residues. The CDR3 sequence is CAIRQGGDGNQPQHF. The DNA for the CDR3 is TGTGCCATCAGGCAGGGAGGGGATGGCAATCAGCCCCAGCATTTT.

This clone was counted only a few times. V and J are TRBV5-6 and TRBJ2-5, with D perhaps matching TRBD2 (7 bases). With 4 bases removed from V and 4 bases from J, the gap between germline ends came to 17 bases. Per germline, CDR1 SGHDT and CDR2 YYEEEE. The CDR3 covers 15 residues. CDR3 DNA: TGTGCCAGCAGCCCGGTGGGGGGAGGGGGAGAGACCCAGTACTTC. It translates to CASSPVGGGGETQYF. Full variable domain (rest looked up from reference TRBV5-6 and TRBJ2-5): DAGVTQSPTHLIKTRGQQVTLRCSPKSGHDTVSWYQQALGQGPQFIFQYYEEEERQRGNFPDRFSGHQFPNYSSELNVNALLLGDSALYLCASSPVGGGGETQYFGPGTRLLVL.

The chain recombines TRBV7-2 with TRBJ2-7, with a possible D match to TRBD2 (6 bases). The CDR3 has 16 residues. The V and J ends lost 5 bases and 6 bases respectively, with 23 bases between them. CDR1 and CDR2 from the germline V gene are SGHTA and FQGNSA. The CDR3 spells CASSRAGSQADSEQYF. The CDR3 region has the DNA TGTGCCAGCAGCCGCGCCGGGAGTCAGGCCGATAGCGAGCAGTACTTC. The full variable domain, with the rest looked up from reference TRBV7-2 and TRBJ2-7, is GAGVSQSPSNKVTEKGKDVELRCDPISGHTALYWYRQSLGQGLEFLIYFQGNSAPDKSGLPSDRFSAERTGGSVSTLTIQRTQQEDSAVYLCASSRAGSQADSEQYFGPGTRLTVT.

Of note for this clone: The same CDR3 can be traced to other DNA sequences in this sample. This chain links TRBV4-1 with TRBJ1-6, with 10 positions matching TRBD1. This CDR3 is built from 14 residues. Germline lookup yields CDR1 MGHRA and CDR2 YSYEKL. V was pared by 4 bases and J by 7 bases, with 1 base of the junction left unmatched. The chain's CDR3 is CASSRDRGNSPLHF. CDR3 DNA sequence: TGCGCCAGCAGCCGGGACAGGGGCAATTCACCCCTCCACTTT.

The V gene is TRBV2, the J gene TRBJ1-2, with 7 bases fitting TRBD1. In germline, CDR1 is SNHLY, CDR2 FYNNEI. The trim removed 6 bases at V and 7 bases at J, leaving 8 bases unmatched. The CDR3 contains 13 residues. CDR3 DNA: TGTGCCAGCAGCTCCGACAGGGCGCGTGGCTACACCTTC. This codes for CASSSDRARGYTF.

The chain couples TRBV15 to TRBJ2-1; 9 bases agree with TRBD1. Germline CDR1 and CDR2: LNHNV and YYDKDF (reference sequence). The CDR3 totals 15 residues. After removal of 0 bases from V and 9 bases from J, the junction contained 6 bases not matched to a gene. The CDR3 bases are TGTGCCACCAGCAGAGAACAGGGGGCCGCGGTTGAGCAGTTCTTC. It codes for CATSREQGAAVEQFF. The full variable domain, rest sourced from reference TRBV15 and TRBJ2-1, is DAMVIQNPRYQVTQFGKPVTLSCSQTLNHNVMYWYQQKSSQAPKLLFHYYDKDFNNEADTPDNFQSRRPNTSFCFLDIRSPGLGDTAMYLCATSREQGAAVEQFFGPGTRLTVL.

CDR3 nucleotides: TGTGCCAGCAGTATGCGGGGAGAGACCCAGTACTTC. This sequence encodes CASSMRGETQYF. V gene TRBV27 combines with J gene TRBJ2-5; D is possibly TRBD2 (6 bases). The CDR3 is 12 residues long. Looked up from germline, CDR1 is MNHEY and CDR2 is SMNVEV (reference sequence). V was cut by 5 bases and J by 4 bases, with 8 bases left in between.

This chain connects TRBV4-2 to TRBJ1-5; 10 nucleotides align to TRBD1. CDR1 and CDR2 from the germline V gene are LGHNA and YNFKEQ. V gave up 2 bases and J gave up 3 bases; unmatched junction bases: 7. The CDR3 loop spans 17 amino acids. CDR3 residues: CASSQLRTGGVNQPQHF. For the CDR3, the DNA is TGTGCCAGCAGCCAACTGAGGACAGGGGGGGTCAATCAGCCCCAGCATTTT.